Sequencing of this T cell receptor beta chain was carried out in a study of early T cells in non-severe SARS-CoV-2 infection. Across the study: With bulk RNA from unsorted whole blood as input, sequencing yielded unpaired chains.

The CDR3 extends over 13 amino acids. The germline V gene encodes CDR1 SNHLY and CDR2 FYNNEI. Trimming stripped 3 bases from V and 3 bases from J, with 5 bases between. This clonotype was seen only a few times. No antigen is known for it. Study results and limitations: Matching results from VDJdb favored anti-spike CD8 responses, leaving private and CD4 specificities undetected.

Unique molecular identifiers were affixed to single, distinct cDNA molecules. One entry per CDR3 protein, called by TCRdb with MiXCR from the 5' RACE reads. The data show 55,000 to 65,000 distinct CDR3 sequences, over 12% seen once. The receptor was derived from an adult who was a healthcare worker with PCR-confirmed SARS-CoV-2 infection or an uninfected control (not recorded which). This chain connects TRBV2 to TRBJ2-2; D is undetermined. Specimen: whole blood, collected at baseline. The CDR3 DNA follows: TGTGCCAGCAGTGACTCGTACACCGGGGAGCTGTTTTTT. Its protein is CASSDSYTGELFF. Using reference TRBV2 and TRBJ2-2 for the parts outside the CDR3, the full variable domain is EPEVTQTPSHQVTQMGQEVILRCVPISNHLYFYWYRQILGQKVEFLVSFYNNEISEKSEIFDDQFSVERPDGSNFTLKIRSTKLEDSAMYFCASSDSYTGELFFGEGSRLTVL.